Detailed here is one T cell receptor (beta chain). The CDR3 spans 14 residues. With V trimmed by 2 bases and J by 1 base, 0 bases remained unmatched. Per germline, CDR1 LGHNA and CDR2 YNFKEQ. Sequencing was performed with immunoSEQ multiplex PCR; in TCRdb, only in-frame clones are kept and a portion is missing. The sample consists of tens of thousands of clones, 90% to 96% of them appearing once. This entry is derived from a study of T cells after somatic rescue of genetic block. This clonotype was obtained from a child under two years old. The rearrangement links TRBV4-2 to TRBJ2-3, with TRBD2 matching over 7 bases. The sequenced material came from peripheral blood mononuclear cells (PBMCs). The CDR3 protein is CASSQLAGTDTQYF. DNA of the CDR3: TGTGCCAGCAGCCAACTAGCGGGCACAGATACGCAGTATTTT.